What follows are 14 T cell receptor beta chains derived from one specimen sequenced in a study of blood T cell repertoires in COVID-19. Repertoires were generated with immunoSEQ multiplex PCR, while TCRdb's copy carries only in-frame clones and drops some. The sample lists under 200,000 clones; roughly 80% were seen once. The sequenced material came from peripheral blood. These receptors all stem from a woman younger than 45 with acute or convalescent COVID-19.

The chain couples TRBV7-3 to TRBJ2-7, with 7 bases aligning to TRBD1. The CDR3 covers 15 residues. Trimming removed 2 bases from V and 3 bases from J; junction bases left unmatched: 7. CDR1 and CDR2 from the germline V gene are SGHTA and FQGTGA. This CDR3 reads CASSLAPGQRYEQYF. The CDR3 DNA follows: TGTGCCAGCAGCTTAGCCCCGGGACAGCGCTACGAGCAGTACTTC.

This chain joins TRBV5-4 and TRBJ2-3; D is possibly TRBD1 (5 bases). Germline assignment: CDR1 SGHNT and CDR2 YYREEE (reference sequence). CDR3 length: 16 amino acids. The V end was cut by 3 bases, the J end by 0 bases, with 14 bases between. In DNA, the CDR3 is TGTGCCAGCAGCTCAGACAGCTCGAAGAGCACAGATACGCAGTATTTT. This codes for CASSSDSSKSTDTQYF. The full variable domain, with the rest looked up from reference TRBV5-4 and TRBJ2-3, is ETGVTQSPTHLIKTRGQQVTLRCSSQSGHNTVSWYQQALGQGPQFIFQYYREEENGRGNFPPRFSGLQFPNYSSELNVNALELDDSALYLCASSSDSSKSTDTQYFGPGTRLTVL.

The gene calls are TRBV19 and TRBJ2-1; maybe TRBD1 (6 bases). The germline CDR1 and CDR2 sequences are LNHDA and SQIVND (reference sequence). The germline V and J ends were trimmed by 7 bases and 7 bases, with 20 bases remaining between them. CDR3 length equals 15 residues. The CDR3 DNA reads TGTGCCAGTAACCCGACAGGCCTAATGATTAATGAGCAGTTCTTC. Its protein product is CASNPTGLMINEQFF.

The chain recombines TRBV9 with TRBJ2-7; D is possibly TRBD1 (5 bases). CDR3 size: 12 residues. Germline V lookup: CDR1 SGDLS, CDR2 YYNGEE. Trimming cost V 3 bases and J 4 bases, with 8 bases left between them. CDR3 bases: TGTGCCAGCAGCGCCCAGGGATACGAGCAGTACTTC. It yields the protein CASSAQGYEQYF.

The chain couples TRBV10-2 to TRBJ2-7, with 12 positions matching TRBD2. V gave up 6 bases and J gave up 0 bases; unmatched junction bases: 0. The CDR3 totals 14 residues. Germline V CDR1 and CDR2: WSHSY, SAAADI. CDR3 amino acids: CASRTSGSSYEQYF. The CDR3 bases are TGCGCCAGCAGGACTAGCGGGAGCTCCTACGAGCAGTACTTC.

This sequence joins TRBV5-1 and TRBJ2-1; TRBD2 aligns across 9 bases. The CDR3 covers 15 residues. Germline V lookup: CDR1 SGHRS, CDR2 YFSETQ. J gave up 7 bases and V 6 bases, and 11 bases lay outside the gene matches. The CDR3 reads CASTISGGPENEQFF. DNA for the CDR3: TGCGCCAGCACCATTAGCGGGGGTCCCGAGAATGAGCAGTTCTTC.

This clone came up once. This rearrangement joins TRBV7-2 to TRBJ2-7, with 9 bases matching TRBD2. The V gene's germline CDR1 is SGHTA and CDR2 FQGNSA. The length of the CDR3 is 14 residues. Trimming cost V 6 bases and J 4 bases; bases outside gene matches: 7. CDR3 DNA: TGTGCCAGCAGTCTGGAACTAGCGGGTTACGAGCAGTACTTC. Translation: CASSLELAGYEQYF. The whole variable domain, filled in from reference TRBV7-2 and TRBJ2-7, reads GAGVSQSPSNKVTEKGKDVELRCDPISGHTALYWYRQSLGQGLEFLIYFQGNSAPDKSGLPSDRFSAERTGGSVSTLTIQRTQQEDSAVYLCASSLELAGYEQYFGPGTRLTVT.

This clone was observed a handful of times. The chain uses TRBV11-2 and TRBJ1-3; 7 nucleotides align to TRBD1. The CDR3 length is 16 residues. CDR1 SGHAT and CDR2 FQNNGV come from the germline V gene. J lost 0 bases, V lost 3 bases, and 5 bases had no gene match. The CDR3 here is CASSFQGVHSGNTIYF. CDR3 in DNA: TGTGCCAGCAGCTTTCAGGGGGTCCACTCTGGAAACACCATATATTTT.

The V and J genes are TRBV7-9 and TRBJ2-1, with D hard to call. V was pared by 9 bases and J by 9 bases, with 15 bases between. The CDR3 runs 12 residues. Germline-derived CDR1 and CDR2 are SEHNR and FQNEAQ (reference sequence). Here the CDR3 reads CASYPGWAEQFF. For the CDR3, the DNA is TGTGCCAGTTACCCCGGTTGGGCTGAGCAGTTCTTC.

The chain uses TRBV20-1 and TRBJ2-7, with 7 bases identical to TRBD2. CDR1 and CDR2 from the germline V gene are DFQATT and SNEGSKA (reference sequence). The CDR3 consists of 11 residues. The V gene end was trimmed by 6 bases and the J gene end by 5 bases; junction bases not matched to a gene: 4. The CDR3 bases are TGCAGTGCCCGACTAGCCCACGAGCAGTACTTC. Amino acids: CSARLAHEQYF.

This chain links TRBV5-1 with TRBJ2-7; TRBD1 matches 10 bases. Germline loops: CDR1 SGHRS, CDR2 YFSETQ. The CDR3 sequence is 13 residues long. V shed 2 bases, J shed 6 bases, and the junction held 2 bases outside the gene matches. The CDR3 here is CASSLWDRGEQYF. The CDR3 DNA sequence: TGCGCCAGCAGCTTATGGGACAGGGGCGAGCAGTACTTC. The whole variable domain, remainder taken from reference TRBV5-1 and TRBJ2-7, is KAGVTQTPRYLIKTRGQQVTLSCSPISGHRSVSWYQQTPGQGLQFLFEYFSETQRNKGNFPGRFSGRQFSNSRSEMNVSTLELGDSALYLCASSLWDRGEQYFGPGTRLTVT.

CDR3 sequence (DNA): TGTGCCAGCAATCCGAGCTCCTATAATTCACCCCTCCACTTT. This translates into CASNPSSYNSPLHF. This chain uses TRBV28 with TRBJ1-6; unclear D gene. The CDR3 is 14 residues long. Germline-derived CDR1 and CDR2 are MDHEN and SYDVKM. Trimming removed 7 bases from V and 0 bases from J, with 7 bases in between.

This rearrangement joins TRBV14 to TRBJ1-4, with D unclear. The CDR3 is 15 residues long. Germline V gene data show CDR1 as SGHDN and CDR2 as FVKESK. The V and J ends lost 6 bases and 16 bases respectively, with 27 bases between them. CDR3 sequence: CASRRRSTTSTREFF. The CDR3 DNA reads TGTGCCAGCAGGCGGCGTTCGACCACTTCGACACGGGAGTTTTTT.

The chain combines TRBV4-1 with TRBJ1-1; 8 nucleotides match TRBD1. This CDR3 is built from 13 residues. J was trimmed by 4 bases and V by 9 bases; bases with no gene match: 7. In germline, CDR1 is MGHRA, CDR2 YSYEKL. This CDR3 is CASRLTGGTEAFF. CDR3 in DNA: TGCGCCAGTAGACTAACAGGGGGCACTGAAGCTTTCTTT.